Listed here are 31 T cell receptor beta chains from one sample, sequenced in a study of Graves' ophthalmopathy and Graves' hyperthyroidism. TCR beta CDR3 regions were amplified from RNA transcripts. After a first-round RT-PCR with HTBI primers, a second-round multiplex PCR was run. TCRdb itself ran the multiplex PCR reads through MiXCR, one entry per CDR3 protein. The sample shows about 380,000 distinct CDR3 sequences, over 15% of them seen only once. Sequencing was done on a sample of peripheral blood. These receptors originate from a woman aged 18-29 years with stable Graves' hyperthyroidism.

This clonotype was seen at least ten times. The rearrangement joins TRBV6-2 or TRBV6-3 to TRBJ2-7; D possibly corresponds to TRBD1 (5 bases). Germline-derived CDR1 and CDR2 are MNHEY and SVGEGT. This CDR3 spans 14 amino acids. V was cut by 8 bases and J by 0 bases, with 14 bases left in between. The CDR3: CASGAPVNSYEQYF. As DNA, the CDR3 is TGTGCCAGCGGGGCCCCAGTCAACTCCTACGAGCAGTACTTC.

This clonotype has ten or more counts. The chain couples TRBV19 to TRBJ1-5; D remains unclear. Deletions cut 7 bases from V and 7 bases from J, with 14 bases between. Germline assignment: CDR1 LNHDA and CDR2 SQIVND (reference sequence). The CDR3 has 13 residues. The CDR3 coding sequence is TGTGCCAGTACTTTCGGGGTACGGCAGCCCCAGCATTTT. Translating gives CASTFGVRQPQHF.

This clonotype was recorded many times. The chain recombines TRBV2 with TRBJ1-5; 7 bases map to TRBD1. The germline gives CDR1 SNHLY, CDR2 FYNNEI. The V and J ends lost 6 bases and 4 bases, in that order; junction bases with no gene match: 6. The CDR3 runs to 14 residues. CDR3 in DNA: TGTGCCAGCAGCCACAGGGGTATGAATCAGCCCCAGCATTTT. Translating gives CASSHRGMNQPQHF.

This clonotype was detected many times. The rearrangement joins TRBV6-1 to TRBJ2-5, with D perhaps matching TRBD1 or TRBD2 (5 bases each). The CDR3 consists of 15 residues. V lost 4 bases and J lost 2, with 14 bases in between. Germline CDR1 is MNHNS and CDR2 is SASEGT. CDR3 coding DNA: TGTGCCAGCAGTGTAACCGGGACGGTTCAAGAGACCCAGTACTTC. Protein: CASSVTGTVQETQYF.

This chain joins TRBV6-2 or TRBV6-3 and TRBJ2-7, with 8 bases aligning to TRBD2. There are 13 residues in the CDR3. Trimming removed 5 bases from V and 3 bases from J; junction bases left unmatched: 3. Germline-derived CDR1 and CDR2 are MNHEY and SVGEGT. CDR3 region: CASSGGTSYEQYF. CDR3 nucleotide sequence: TGTGCCAGCAGTGGCGGGACTAGCTACGAGCAGTACTTC.

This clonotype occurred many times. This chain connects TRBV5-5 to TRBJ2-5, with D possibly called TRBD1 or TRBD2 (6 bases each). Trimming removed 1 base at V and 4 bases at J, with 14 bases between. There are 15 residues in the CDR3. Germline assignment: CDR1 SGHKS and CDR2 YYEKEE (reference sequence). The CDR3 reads CASSLNWGRGETQYF. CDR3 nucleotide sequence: TGTGCCAGCAGCTTGAATTGGGGGCGGGGAGAGACCCAGTACTTC.

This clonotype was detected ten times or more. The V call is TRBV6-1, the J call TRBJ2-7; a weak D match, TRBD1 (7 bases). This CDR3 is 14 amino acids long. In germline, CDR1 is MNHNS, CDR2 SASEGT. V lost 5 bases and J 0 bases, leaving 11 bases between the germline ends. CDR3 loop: CASSRQGLSYEQYF. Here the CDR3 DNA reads TGTGCCAGCAGTCGACAGGGACTCTCCTACGAGCAGTACTTC.

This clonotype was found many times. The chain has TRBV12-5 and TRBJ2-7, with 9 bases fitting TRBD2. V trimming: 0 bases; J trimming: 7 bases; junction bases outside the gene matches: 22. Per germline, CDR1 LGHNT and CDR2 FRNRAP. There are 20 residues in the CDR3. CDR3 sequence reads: CASGLVLRGLGSGGSREQYF. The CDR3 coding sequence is TGTGCTAGTGGTTTGGTACTGCGGGGCTTGGGTAGCGGGGGTTCCCGAGAGCAGTACTTC.

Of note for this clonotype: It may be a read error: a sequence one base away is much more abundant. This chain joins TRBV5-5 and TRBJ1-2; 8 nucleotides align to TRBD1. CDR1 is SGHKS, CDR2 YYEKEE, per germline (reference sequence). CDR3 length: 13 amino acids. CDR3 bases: TGTGCCAGCACCTTGGGGACAGGTCCTGGCGACACCTTC. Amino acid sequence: CASTLGTGPGDTF.

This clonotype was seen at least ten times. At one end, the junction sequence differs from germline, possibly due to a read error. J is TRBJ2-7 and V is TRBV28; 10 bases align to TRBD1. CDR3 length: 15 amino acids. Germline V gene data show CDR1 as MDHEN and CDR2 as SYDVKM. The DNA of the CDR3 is TGTGCCAGCAGTCTCCCCGGGACAGGGGTCTACGGGCAGTACTTC. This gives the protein CASSLPGTGVYGQYF.

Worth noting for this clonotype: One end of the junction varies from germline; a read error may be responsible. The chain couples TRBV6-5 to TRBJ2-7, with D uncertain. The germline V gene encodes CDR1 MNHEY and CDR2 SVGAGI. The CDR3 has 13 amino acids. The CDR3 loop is CASSYGSVSEHYF. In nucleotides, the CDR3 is TGTGCCAGCAGTTATGGGTCGGTCAGCGAGCACTACTTC.

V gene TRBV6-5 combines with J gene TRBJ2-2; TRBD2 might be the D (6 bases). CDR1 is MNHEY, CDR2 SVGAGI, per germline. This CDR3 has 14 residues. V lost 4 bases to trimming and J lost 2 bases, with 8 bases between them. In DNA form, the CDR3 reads TGTGCCAGCAGTTGGAGGGGTAACACCGGGGAGCTGTTTTTT. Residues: CASSWRGNTGELFF.

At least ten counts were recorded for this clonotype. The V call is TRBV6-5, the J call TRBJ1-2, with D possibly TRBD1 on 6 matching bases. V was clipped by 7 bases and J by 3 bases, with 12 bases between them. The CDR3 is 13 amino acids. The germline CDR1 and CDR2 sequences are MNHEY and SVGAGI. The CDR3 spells CASNQDRYYGYTF. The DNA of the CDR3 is TGTGCCAGCAACCAGGACAGATACTATGGCTACACCTTC.

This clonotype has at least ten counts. The CDR3 here is CASSMNGGETQYF. The CDR3 nucleotides read TGTGCCAGTAGTATGAACGGTGGCGAGACCCAGTACTTC. The V gene is TRBV19, the J gene TRBJ2-5; D ambiguous. The germline V gene has CDR1 LNHDA and CDR2 SQIVND (reference sequence). Trimming took off 3 bases at V and 5 bases at J, with 10 bases between the two ends. CDR3 size: 13 residues.

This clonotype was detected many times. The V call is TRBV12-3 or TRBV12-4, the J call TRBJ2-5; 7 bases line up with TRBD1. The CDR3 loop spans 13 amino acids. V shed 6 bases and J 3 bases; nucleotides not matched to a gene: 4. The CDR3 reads CASRGRGKETQYF. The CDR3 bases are TGTGCCAGCAGGGGCAGGGGGAAAGAGACCCAGTACTTC.

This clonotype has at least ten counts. The CDR3 nucleotides read TGTGCCAGTAGTCTTAACGGGGCGTTGAGCTATGGCTACACCTTC. It yields the protein CASSLNGALSYGYTF. The chain joins TRBV19 to TRBJ1-2; D might be TRBD1 (5 bases). The germline V and J ends were trimmed by 5 bases and 4 bases, with 17 bases remaining between them. Germline CDR1 LNHDA, CDR2 SQIVND (reference sequence). CDR3 length: 15 amino acids.

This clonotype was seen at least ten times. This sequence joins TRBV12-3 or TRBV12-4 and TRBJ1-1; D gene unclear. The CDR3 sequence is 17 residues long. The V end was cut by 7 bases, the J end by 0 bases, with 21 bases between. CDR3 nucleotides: TGTGCCAGCACCTTCCGAGGACGAAGGCTAGTGAACACTGAAGCTTTCTTT. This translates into CASTFRGRRLVNTEAFF.

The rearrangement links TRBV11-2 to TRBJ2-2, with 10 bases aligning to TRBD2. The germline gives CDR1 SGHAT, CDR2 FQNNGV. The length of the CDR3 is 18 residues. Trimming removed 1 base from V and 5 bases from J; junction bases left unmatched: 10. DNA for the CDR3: TGTGCCAGCAGCTTAGTGGTACTAGCGGGAATCGGGACCGGGGAGCTGTTTTTT. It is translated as CASSLVVLAGIGTGELFF.

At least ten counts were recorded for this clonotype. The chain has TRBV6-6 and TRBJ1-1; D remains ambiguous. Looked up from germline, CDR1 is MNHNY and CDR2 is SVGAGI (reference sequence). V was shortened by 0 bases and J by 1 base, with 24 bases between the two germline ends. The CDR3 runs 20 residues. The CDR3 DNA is TGTGCCAGCAGTTACTCGATGCCCAGAGGTCGGTTGAAATCGAACACTGAAGCTTTCTTT. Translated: CASSYSMPRGRLKSNTEAFF.

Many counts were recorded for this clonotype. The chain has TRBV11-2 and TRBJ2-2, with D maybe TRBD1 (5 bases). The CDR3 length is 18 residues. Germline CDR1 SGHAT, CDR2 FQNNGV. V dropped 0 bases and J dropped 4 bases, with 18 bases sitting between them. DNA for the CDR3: TGTGCCAGCAGCTTAGATGGGTACGGCAGGGTGGTCACCGGGGAGCTGTTTTTT. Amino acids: CASSLDGYGRVVTGELFF.

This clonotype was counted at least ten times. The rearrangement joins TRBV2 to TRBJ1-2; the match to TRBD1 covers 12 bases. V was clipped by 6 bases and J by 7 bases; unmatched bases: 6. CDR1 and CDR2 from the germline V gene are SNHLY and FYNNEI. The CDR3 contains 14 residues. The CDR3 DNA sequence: TGTGCCAGCAGGAAGGGACAGGGGGCGTTTGGCTACACCTTC. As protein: CASRKGQGAFGYTF. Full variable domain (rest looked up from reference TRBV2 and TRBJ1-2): EPEVTQTPSHQVTQMGQEVILRCVPISNHLYFYWYRQILGQKVEFLVSFYNNEISEKSEIFDDQFSVERPDGSNFTLKIRSTKLEDSAMYFCASRKGQGAFGYTFGSGTRLTVV.

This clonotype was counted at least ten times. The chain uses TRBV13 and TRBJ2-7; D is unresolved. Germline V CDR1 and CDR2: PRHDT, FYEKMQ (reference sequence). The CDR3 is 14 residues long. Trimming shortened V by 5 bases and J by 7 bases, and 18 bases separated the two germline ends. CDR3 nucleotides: TGTGCCAGCAGCACCTGGACGGCTCCTTGGGAGCAGTACTTC. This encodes CASSTWTAPWEQYF.

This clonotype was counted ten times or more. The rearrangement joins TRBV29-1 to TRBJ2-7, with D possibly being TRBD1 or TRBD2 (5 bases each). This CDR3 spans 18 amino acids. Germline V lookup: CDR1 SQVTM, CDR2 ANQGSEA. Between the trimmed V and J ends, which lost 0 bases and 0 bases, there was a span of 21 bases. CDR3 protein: CSVEELRGVRLSSYEQYF. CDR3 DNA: TGCAGCGTTGAAGAACTAAGAGGGGTACGTCTCAGCTCCTACGAGCAGTACTTC.

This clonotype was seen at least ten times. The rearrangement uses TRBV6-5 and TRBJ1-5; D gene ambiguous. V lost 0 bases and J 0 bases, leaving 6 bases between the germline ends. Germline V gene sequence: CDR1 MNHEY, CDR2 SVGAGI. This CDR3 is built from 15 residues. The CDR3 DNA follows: TGTGCCAGCAGTTACTCCCACGATAGCAATCAGCCCCAGCATTTT. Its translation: CASSYSHDSNQPQHF.

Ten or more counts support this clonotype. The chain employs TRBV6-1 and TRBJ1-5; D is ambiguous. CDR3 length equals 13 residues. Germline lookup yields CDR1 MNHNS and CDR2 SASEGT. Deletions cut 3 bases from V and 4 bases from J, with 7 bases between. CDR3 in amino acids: CASSDDGNQPQHF. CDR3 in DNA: TGTGCCAGCAGTGACGACGGGAATCAGCCCCAGCATTTT.

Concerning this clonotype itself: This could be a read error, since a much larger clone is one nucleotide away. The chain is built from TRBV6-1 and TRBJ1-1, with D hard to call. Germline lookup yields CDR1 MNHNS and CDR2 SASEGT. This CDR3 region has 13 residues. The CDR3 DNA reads TGTGCCAGCAGCGCCGTCACGAACACTGAAGCTGTCTTT. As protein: CASSAVTNTEAVF.

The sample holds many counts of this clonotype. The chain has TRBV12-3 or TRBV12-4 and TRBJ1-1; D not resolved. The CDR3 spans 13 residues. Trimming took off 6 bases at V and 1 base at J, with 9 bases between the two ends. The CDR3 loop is CASSYGSNTEAFF. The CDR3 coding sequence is TGTGCCAGCAGCTATGGATCGAACACTGAAGCTTTCTTT.

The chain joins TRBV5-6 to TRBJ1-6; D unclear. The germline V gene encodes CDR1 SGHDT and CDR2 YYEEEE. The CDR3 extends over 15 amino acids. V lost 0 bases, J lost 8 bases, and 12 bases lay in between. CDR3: CASSLVGRNDSPLHF. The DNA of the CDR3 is TGTGCCAGCAGCTTGGTAGGAAGAAACGATTCACCCCTCCACTTT.

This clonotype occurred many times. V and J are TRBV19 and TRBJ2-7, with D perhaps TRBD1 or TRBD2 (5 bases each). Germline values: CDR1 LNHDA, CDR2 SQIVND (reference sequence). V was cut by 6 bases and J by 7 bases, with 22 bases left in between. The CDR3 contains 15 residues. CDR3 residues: CASSGTLDVWREQYF. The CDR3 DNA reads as TGTGCCAGTAGCGGGACCCTTGACGTTTGGAGGGAGCAGTACTTC. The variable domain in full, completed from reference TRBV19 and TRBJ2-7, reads DGGITQSPKYLFRKEGQNVTLSCEQNLNHDAMYWYRQDPGQGLRLIYYSQIVNDFQKGDIAEGYSVSREKKESFPLTVTSAQKNPTAFYLCASSGTLDVWREQYFGPGTRLTVT.

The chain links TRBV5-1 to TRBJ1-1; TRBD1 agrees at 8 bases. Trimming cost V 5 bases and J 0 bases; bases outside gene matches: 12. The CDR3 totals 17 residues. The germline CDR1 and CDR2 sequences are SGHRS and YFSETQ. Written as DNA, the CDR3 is TGCGCCAGCAGTCTACCGGGACAGGATATAGTGAACACTGAAGCTTTCTTT. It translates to CASSLPGQDIVNTEAFF.

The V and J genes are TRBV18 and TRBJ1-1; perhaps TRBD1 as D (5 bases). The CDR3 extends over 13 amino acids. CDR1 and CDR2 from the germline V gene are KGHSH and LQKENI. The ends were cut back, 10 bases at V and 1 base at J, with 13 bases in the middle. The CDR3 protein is CATNGGGNTEAFF. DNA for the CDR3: TGTGCCACCAACGGTGGGGGGAACACTGAAGCTTTCTTT.